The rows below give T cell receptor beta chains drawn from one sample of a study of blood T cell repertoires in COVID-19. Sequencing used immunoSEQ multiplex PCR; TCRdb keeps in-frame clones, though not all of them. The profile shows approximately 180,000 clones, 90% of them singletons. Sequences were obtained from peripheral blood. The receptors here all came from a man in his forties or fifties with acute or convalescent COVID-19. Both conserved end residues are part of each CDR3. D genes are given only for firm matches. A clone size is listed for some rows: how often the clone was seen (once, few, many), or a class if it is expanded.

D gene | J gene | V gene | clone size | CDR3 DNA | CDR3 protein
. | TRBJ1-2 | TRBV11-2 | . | TGTGCCAGCAGCTTAGTGGGGACACCGGATGGCTACACCTTC | CASSLVGTPDGYTF
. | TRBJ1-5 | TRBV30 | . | TGTGCCTGGAGCCCAAAATTACAGCAGCCCCAGCATTTT | CAWSPKLQQPQHF
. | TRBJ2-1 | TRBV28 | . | TGTGCCAGCAGTTTACCCCGCTACAATGAGCAGTTCTTC | CASSLPRYNEQFF
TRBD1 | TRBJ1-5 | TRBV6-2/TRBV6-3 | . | TGTGCCAGCAGCCGAGTCCGGGACAGGGGTTTCCAGCCCCAGCATTTT | CASSRVRDRGFQPQHF
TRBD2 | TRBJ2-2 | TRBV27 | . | TGTGCCAGCAGTTTAAGCAAGGACCGCCGGGACAGGGGACTAGCGGGATTTACCGGGGAGCTGTTTTTT | CASSLSKDRRDRGLAGFTGELFF
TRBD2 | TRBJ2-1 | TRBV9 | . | TGTGCCAGCAGCGTAGGGACTAGCGGCTATGAGCAGTTCTTC | CASSVGTSGYEQFF
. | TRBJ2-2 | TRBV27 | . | TGTGCCAGTTCGGGACAACTCAGGTCCGGGGAGCTGTTTTTT | CASSGQLRSGELFF
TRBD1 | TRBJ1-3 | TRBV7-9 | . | TGTGCCAGCAGCCCTCGGGACAGGGGTGCTGGAAACACCATATATTTT | CASSPRDRGAGNTIYF
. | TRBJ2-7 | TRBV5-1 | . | TGCGCCAGCAGCTTGTGGGGGGTCCCAGGAACATACGAGCAGTACTTC | CASSLWGVPGTYEQYF
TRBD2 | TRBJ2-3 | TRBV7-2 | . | TGTGCCAGCAGCTCGGGACTAGCGGGGGGGGTAACGCAGTATTTT | CASSSGLAGGVTQYF
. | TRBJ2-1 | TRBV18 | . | TGTGCCAGCTCACCAAGAACTAGCTCCACGGGCTACAATGAGCAGTTCTTC | CASSPRTSSTGYNEQFF
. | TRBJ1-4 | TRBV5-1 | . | TGCGCCAGCAGCTTAGGGGGGGATGAAAAACTGTTTTTT | CASSLGGDEKLFF
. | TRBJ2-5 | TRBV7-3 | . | TGTGCCAGCAGCTTAGTTTCCGGGGAGACCCAGTACTTC | CASSLVSGETQYF
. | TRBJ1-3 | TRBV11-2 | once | TGTGCCAGCAGCTTAGAGTACTCTGGAAACACCATATATTTT | CASSLEYSGNTIYF
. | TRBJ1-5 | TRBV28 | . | TGTGCCAGCAGTTTAAGCGAGGGAGGGCCCCAGCATTTT | CASSLSEGGPQHF
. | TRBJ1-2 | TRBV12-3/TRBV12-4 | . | TGTGCCTCGGGGGGCAGAAGTAACTATGGCTACACCTTC | CASGGRSNYGYTF
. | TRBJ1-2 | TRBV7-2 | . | TGTGCCAGCAGCCAATACTATGGCTACACCTTC | CASSQYYGYTF
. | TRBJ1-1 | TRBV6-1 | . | TGTGCCAGCAGTGAAGATTGGGGGGGGACTGAAGCTTTCTTT | CASSEDWGGTEAFF
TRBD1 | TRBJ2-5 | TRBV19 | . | TGTGCCAGTAGTATATTAGGGACAGAAGAGACCCAGTACTTC | CASSILGTEETQYF
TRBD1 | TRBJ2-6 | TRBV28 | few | TGTGCCAGCAGCCCGGGACCAGGGGGCCTTATAAGCTCTGGGGCCAACGTCCTGACTTTC | CASSPGPGGLISSGANVLTF
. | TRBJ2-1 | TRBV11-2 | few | TGTGCCAGCAGCTTAGGCGGGACTTTTTACAATGAGCAGTTCTTC | CASSLGGTFYNEQFF
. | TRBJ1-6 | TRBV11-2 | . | TGTGCCAGCAGCCCCTCCGCGGGTAATTCACCCCTCCACTTT | CASSPSAGNSPLHF
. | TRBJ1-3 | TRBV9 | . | TGTGCCAGCAGCGTCCAGGGATCTGGAAACACCATATATTTT | CASSVQGSGNTIYF
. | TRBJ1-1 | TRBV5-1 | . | TGCGCCAGCAGCTTTACCTACGCAAAGATTAACACTGAAGCTTTCTTT | CASSFTYAKINTEAFF
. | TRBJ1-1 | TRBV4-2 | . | TGTGCCAGCAGCCAAGATGGGCAGAACACTGAAGCTTTCTTT | CASSQDGQNTEAFF
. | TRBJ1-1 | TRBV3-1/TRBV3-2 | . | TGTGCCAGCAGCCTGTCGGACATCGCGGCTGAAGCTTTCTTT | CASSLSDIAAEAFF
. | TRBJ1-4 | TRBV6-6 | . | TGTGCCAGCAGATCTTTCCGTGAAAAACTGTTTTTT | CASRSFREKLFF
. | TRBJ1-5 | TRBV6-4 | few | TGTGCCAGCAGTGACATCCGGGGAGGGGATCCCAATCAGCCCCAGCATTTT | CASSDIRGGDPNQPQHF
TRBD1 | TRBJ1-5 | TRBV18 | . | TGTGCCAGCTCACCAGGGACAGGGGCAAATCAGCCCCAGCATTTT | CASSPGTGANQPQHF
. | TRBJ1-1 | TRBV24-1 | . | TGTGCCACCCAAATGGGGGGGCGGGACACTGAAGCTTTCTTT | CATQMGGRDTEAFF
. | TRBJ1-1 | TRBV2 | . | TGTGCCAGCAAGTCGACACCGAACACTGAAGCTTTCTTT | CASKSTPNTEAFF
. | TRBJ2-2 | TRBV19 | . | TGTGCCAGTAAGAGGACAGAATACACCGGGGAGCTGTTTTTT | CASKRTEYTGELFF
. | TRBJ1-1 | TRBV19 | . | TGTGCCAGTAGTATTAAAGTCGGCACTGAAGCTTTCTTT | CASSIKVGTEAFF
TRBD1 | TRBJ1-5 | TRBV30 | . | TGTGCCTGGAGTCTGGGGACAGCAGATGGGGGGCCCCAGCATTTT | CAWSLGTADGGPQHF
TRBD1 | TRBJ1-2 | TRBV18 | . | TGTGCCAGCTCACCACGGACAGGAGACGACTATGGCTACACCTTC | CASSPRTGDDYGYTF
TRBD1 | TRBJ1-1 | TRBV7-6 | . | TGTGCCAGCAGCTTATCGACAGGGCGTACTGAAGCTTTCTTT | CASSLSTGRTEAFF
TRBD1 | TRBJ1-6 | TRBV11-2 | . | TGTGCCAGCAGCTTAAAGCGGACAGGGGGCTCCTATAATTCACCCCTCCACTTT | CASSLKRTGGSYNSPLHF
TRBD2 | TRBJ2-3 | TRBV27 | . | TGTGCCAGCAGTTTTTTTTGGGAAAGCGGGATCGGCACAGATACGCAGTATTTT | CASSFFWESGIGTDTQYF
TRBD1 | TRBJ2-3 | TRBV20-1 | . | TGCAGTGCTAGACCGGGACAGGGGGGTGATTTT | CSARPGQGGDF
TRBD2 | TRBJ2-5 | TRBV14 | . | TGTGCCAGCAGCCAAGATCCGACAGGGACCTTTTTAGCGGGAGGGCCCCGGTACCAAGAGACCCAGTACTTC | CASSQDPTGTFLAGGPRYQETQYF
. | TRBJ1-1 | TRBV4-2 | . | TGTGCCAGCAGCCTACCCCTTCCCCAGGGTACGAACACTGAAGCTTTCTTT | CASSLPLPQGTNTEAFF
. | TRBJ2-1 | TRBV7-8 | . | TGTGCCAGCAGCCCAGGTGGGGTAGCGACATACAATGAGCAGTTCTTC | CASSPGGVATYNEQFF
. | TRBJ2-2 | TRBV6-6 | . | TGTGCCAGCAGTTACTCGACTAGGATCGGGGAGCTGTTTTTT | CASSYSTRIGELFF
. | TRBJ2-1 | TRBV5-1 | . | TGCGCCAGCAGTGGTCTACCGAGGGATGAGCAGTTCTTC | CASSGLPRDEQFF
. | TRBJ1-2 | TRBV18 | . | TGTGCCAGCTCATCGGGAGCCAATGGGAACTATGGCTACACCTTC | CASSSGANGNYGYTF